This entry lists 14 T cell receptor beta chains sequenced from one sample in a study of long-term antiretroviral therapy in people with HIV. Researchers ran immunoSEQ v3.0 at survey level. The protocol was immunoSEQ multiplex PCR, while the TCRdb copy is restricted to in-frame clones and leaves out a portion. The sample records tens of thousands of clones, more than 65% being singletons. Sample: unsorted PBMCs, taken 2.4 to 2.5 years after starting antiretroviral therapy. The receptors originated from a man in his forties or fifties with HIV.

The CDR3 DNA reads as TGTGCCAGCAGCTTAGACCCGGGGGACACTGAAGCTTTCTTT. Its translation is CASSLDPGDTEAFF. The chain combines TRBV7-3 with TRBJ1-1; tentatively, D is TRBD1 (5 bases). V was pared by 2 bases and J by 3 bases, with 10 bases between. The CDR3 loop spans 14 amino acids. Germline CDR1 SGHTA, CDR2 FQGTGA.

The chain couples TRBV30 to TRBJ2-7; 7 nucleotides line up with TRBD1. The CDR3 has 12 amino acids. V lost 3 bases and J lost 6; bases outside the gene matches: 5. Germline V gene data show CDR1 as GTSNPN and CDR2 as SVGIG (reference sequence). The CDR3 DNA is TGTGCCTGGAGGATGACAGGGTTCGAGCAGTACTTC. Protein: CAWRMTGFEQYF.

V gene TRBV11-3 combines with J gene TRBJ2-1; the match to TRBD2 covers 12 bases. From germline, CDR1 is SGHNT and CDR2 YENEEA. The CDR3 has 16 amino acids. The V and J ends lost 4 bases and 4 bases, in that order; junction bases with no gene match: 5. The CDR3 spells CASSSSGLAGYNEQFF. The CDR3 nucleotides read TGTGCCAGCAGCTCGTCGGGACTAGCGGGTTACAATGAGCAGTTCTTC.

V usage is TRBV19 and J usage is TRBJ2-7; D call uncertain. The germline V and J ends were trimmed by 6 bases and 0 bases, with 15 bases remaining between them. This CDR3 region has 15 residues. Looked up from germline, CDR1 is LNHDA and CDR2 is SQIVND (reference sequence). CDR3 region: CASRTTSRPSYEQYF. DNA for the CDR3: TGTGCCAGTAGGACAACTTCCAGACCCTCCTACGAGCAGTACTTC.

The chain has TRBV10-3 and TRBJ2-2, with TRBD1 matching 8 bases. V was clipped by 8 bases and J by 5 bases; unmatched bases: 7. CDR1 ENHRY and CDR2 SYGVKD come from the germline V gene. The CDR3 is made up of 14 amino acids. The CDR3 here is CAIGQGVKTGELFF. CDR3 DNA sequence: TGTGCCATCGGACAGGGTGTTAAAACCGGGGAGCTGTTTTTT.

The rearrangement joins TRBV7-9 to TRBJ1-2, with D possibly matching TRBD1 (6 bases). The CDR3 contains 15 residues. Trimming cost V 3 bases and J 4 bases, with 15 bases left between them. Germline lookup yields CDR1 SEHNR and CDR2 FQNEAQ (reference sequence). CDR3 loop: CASSFSQGLSYGYTF. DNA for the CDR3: TGTGCCAGCAGCTTCTCTCAGGGGTTGAGCTATGGCTACACCTTC.

As DNA, the CDR3 is TGTGCCAGCAGCCGACTAGCAGCGAACACCGGGGAGCTGTTTTTT. Protein: CASSRLAANTGELFF. The chain combines TRBV27 with TRBJ2-2; the match to TRBD2 covers 7 bases. Germline V gene sequence: CDR1 MNHEY, CDR2 SMNVEV (reference sequence). Trimming cost V 6 bases and J 0 bases; bases outside gene matches: 4. The CDR3 totals 15 residues.

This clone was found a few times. CDR3 coding DNA: TGCGCCAGCAGCCAAAAGGGACCCTCGGGGGGCGAAAACACCATATATTTT. Translation: CASSQKGPSGGENTIYF. This rearrangement joins TRBV4-1 to TRBJ1-3; possibly TRBD1 for D (6 bases). Germline V lookup: CDR1 MGHRA, CDR2 YSYEKL. Deletions cut 2 bases from V and 6 bases from J, with 20 bases between. The CDR3 consists of 17 residues.

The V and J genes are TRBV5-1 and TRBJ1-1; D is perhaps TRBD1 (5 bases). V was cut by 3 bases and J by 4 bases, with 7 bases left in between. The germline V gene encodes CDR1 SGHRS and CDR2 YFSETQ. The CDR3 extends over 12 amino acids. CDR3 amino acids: CASSSGPTEAFF. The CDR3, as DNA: TGCGCCAGCAGCTCAGGGCCCACTGAAGCTTTCTTT.

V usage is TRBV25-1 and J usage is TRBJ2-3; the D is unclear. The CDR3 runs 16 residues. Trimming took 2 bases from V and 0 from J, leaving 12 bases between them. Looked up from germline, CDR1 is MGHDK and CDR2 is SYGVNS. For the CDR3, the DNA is TGTGCCAGCAGTGAAATTGGAGTAGAGAGCACAGATACGCAGTATTTT. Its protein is CASSEIGVESTDTQYF.

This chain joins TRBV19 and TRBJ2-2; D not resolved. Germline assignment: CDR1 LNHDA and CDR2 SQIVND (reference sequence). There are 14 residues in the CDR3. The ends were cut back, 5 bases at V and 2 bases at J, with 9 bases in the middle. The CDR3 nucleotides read TGTGCCAGTAGTGTTGGATACAACACCGGGGAGCTGTTTTTT. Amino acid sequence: CASSVGYNTGELFF.

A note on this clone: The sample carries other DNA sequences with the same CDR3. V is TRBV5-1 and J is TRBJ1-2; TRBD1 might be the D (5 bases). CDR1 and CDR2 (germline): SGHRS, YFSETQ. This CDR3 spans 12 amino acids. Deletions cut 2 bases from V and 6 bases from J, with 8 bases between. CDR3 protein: CASSFGGNGYTF. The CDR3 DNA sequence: TGCGCCAGCAGCTTCGGGGGAAATGGCTACACCTTC. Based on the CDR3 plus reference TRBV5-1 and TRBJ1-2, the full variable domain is KAGVTQTPRYLIKTRGQQVTLSCSPISGHRSVSWYQQTPGQGLQFLFEYFSETQRNKGNFPGRFSGRQFSNSRSEMNVSTLELGDSALYLCASSFGGNGYTFGSGTRLTVV.

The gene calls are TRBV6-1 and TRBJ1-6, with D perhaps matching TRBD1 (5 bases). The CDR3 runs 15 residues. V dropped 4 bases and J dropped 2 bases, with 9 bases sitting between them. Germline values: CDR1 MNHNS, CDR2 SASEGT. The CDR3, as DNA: TGTGCCAGCAGTGCTGACAGAGCCTATAATTCACCCCTCCACTTT. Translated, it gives CASSADRAYNSPLHF.

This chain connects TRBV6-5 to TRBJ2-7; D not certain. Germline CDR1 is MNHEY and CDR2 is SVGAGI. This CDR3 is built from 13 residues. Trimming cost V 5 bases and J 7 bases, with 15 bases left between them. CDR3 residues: CASSPDLTREQYF. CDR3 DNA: TGTGCCAGCAGTCCCGACCTAACGAGGGAGCAGTACTTC.